This T cell receptor (beta chain) was captured in a study of blood T cell repertoires in COVID-19. CDR1 is KGHSH and CDR2 is LQKENI in the germline V gene. There are 14 residues in the CDR3. Between the trimmed V and J ends, which lost 4 bases and 6 bases, there was a span of 15 bases. The repertoire was sequenced with immunoSEQ multiplex PCR; TCRdb's copy has only in-frame clones and lacks some. The table lists around 400,000 clones, around 92% of them singletons. The sample comprised PBMCs or T cells enriched from blood (not recorded which). This receptor was identified in a woman in her twenties or thirties who had recovered from COVID-19. This rearrangement joins TRBV18 to TRBJ1-2, with a weak D call TRBD1 (5 bases). This CDR3 reads CASSLLSGYDGYTF. The CDR3 DNA is TGTGCCAGCTCACTTCTCTCAGGGTACGATGGCTACACCTTC.